This T cell receptor (beta chain) was sequenced for a study of neoadjuvant nivolumab and ipilimumab in lung cancer. Study-level points and caveats: Only two of four nivolumab-treated tumors gained richness and clonality by surgery.

On this clone itself: Its specificity is not known.

The CDR3 extends over 14 amino acids. CDR1 is SGHTA, CDR2 FQGNSA, per germline. V was pared by 4 bases and J by 6 bases, with 14 bases between. TCRdb's table, derived via immunoSEQ multiplex PCR, lists solely in-frame clones and lacks some. The sample holds about 23,000 clones; 82% are singletons and the top ten take about 23%. The chain recombines TRBV7-2 with TRBJ2-3; no clear D. The sequence was collected from an adult with non-small cell lung cancer. Source: peripheral blood, taken before neoadjuvant nivolumab, alone or with ipilimumab. DNA for the CDR3: TGTGCCAGCAGCTCCAAGAGACCAGACGATACGCAGTATTTT. It is translated as CASSSKRPDDTQYF.